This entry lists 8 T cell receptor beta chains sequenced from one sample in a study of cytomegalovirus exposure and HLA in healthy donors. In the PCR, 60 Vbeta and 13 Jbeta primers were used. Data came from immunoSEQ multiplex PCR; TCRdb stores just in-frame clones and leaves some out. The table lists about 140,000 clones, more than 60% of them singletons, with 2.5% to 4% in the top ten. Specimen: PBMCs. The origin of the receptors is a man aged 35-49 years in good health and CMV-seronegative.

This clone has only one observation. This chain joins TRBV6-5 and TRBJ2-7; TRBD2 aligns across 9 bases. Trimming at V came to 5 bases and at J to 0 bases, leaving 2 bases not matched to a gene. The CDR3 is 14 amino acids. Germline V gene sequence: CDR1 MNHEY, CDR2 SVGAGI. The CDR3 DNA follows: TGTGCCAGCAGTCTGACTAGCGGCTCCTACGAGCAGTACTTC. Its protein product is CASSLTSGSYEQYF.

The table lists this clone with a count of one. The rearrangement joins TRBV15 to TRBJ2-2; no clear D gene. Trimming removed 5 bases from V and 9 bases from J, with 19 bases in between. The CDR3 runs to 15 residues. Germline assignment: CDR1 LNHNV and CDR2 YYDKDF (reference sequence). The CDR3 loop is CATSLRQTLGRELFF. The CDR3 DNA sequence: TGTGCCACCAGCCTCCGGCAGACTCTTGGCCGGGAGCTGTTTTTT.

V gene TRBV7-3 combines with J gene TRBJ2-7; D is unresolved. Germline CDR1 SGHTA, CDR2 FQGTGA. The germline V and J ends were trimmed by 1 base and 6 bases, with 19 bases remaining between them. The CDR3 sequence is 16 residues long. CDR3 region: CASSLNSGQVNSEQYF. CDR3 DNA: TGTGCCAGCAGCTTAAATAGTGGCCAGGTGAATAGCGAGCAGTACTTC.

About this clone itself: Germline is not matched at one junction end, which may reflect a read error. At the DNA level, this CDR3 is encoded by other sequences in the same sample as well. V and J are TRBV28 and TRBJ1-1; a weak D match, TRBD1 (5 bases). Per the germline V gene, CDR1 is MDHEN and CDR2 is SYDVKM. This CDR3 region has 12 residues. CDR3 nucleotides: TGTGCCAGCAGTATTAGATCCGGGACTCCGCTCTTT. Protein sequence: CASSIRSGTPLF.

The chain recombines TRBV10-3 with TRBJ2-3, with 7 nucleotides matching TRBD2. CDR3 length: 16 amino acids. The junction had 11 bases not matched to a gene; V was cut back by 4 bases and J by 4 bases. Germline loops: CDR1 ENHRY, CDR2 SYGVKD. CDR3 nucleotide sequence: TGTGCCATCAGTGGGGCCCGGCGGGGGAGCCCAGATACGCAGTATTTT. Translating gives CAISGARRGSPDTQYF.

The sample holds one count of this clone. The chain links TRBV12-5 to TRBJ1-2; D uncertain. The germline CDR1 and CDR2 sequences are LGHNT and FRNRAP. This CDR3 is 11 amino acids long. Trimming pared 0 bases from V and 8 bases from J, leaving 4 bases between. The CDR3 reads CASGLVRGYTF. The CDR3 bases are TGTGCTAGTGGTTTGGTACGGGGCTACACCTTC.

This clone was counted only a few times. In nucleotides, the CDR3 is TGTGCCAGCACCGGGGAAAACACAGATACGCAGTATTTT. This translates into CASTGENTDTQYF. The gene calls are TRBV6-1 and TRBJ2-3, with a possible D match to TRBD2 (5 bases). CDR3 length: 13 amino acids. Trimming cost V 7 bases and J 2 bases, with 10 bases left between them. Germline CDR1 MNHNS, CDR2 SASEGT.

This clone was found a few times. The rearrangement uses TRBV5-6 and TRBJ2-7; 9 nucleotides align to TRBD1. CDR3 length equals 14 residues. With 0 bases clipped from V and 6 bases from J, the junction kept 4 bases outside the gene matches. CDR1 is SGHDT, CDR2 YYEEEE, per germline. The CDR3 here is CASSLVTGGGEQYF. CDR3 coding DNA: TGTGCCAGCAGCTTGGTCACAGGGGGCGGCGAGCAGTACTTC.